The T cell receptor beta chain described here comes from a study of T cells in Graves' hyperthyroidism and ophthalmopathy. TCR beta CDR3 regions were amplified from RNA transcripts. The study used the HTBI primer set for a first-round RT-PCR of the TCR CDR3. TCRdb processed the multiplex PCR reads anew with MiXCR; each CDR3 protein has one entry. The sample comprises a few hundred thousand distinct CDR3 sequences, under 25% of which are singletons, and around 27% rests with the top ten. This clonotype was seen only a few times. Germline-derived CDR1 and CDR2 are GTSNPN and SVGIG (reference sequence). The CDR3 spans 15 residues. V lost 6 bases to trimming and J lost 4 bases, with 22 bases between them.

Specimen: blood. This rearrangement joins TRBV30 to TRBJ2-7; possibly TRBD1 for D (6 bases). The TCR sequence derives from a man between 18 and 29 years old with Graves' hyperthyroidism. CDR3 protein: CACHTASGTTYEQYF. CDR3 bases: TGTGCCTGCCACACCGCCTCAGGGACAACTTACGAGCAGTACTTC.